The clone carrying this T cell receptor beta chain was seen more than once but under ten times. Its target is not known. The data stem from a study of post-analysis software for immune sequencing data. For the study at large: Relapsing-remitting, secondary progressive and progressive-relapsing multiple sclerosis were all included among the disease courses. Study-level results: Significantly decreased normalized Chao1 diversity was recorded for multiple sclerosis patients relative to controls. Relative to controls, patients had a few TRBV segments at higher frequency, with TRBV5-6, TRBV5-1 and TRBV20-1 among these.

Unique molecular identifiers tagged the TCR beta cDNA libraries. Starting from about 0.98 to 11 million T cells, the study yielded about 500,000 cDNA molecules. TCRdb reprocessed the PCR reads with MiXCR, giving one entry per CDR3 protein. This sample has 820,000 or so distinct CDR3 sequences, with under 70% found just once. V lost 1 base to trimming and J lost 4 bases, with 8 bases between them. CDR3 size: 13 residues. The germline V gene encodes CDR1 SGHRS and CDR2 YFSETQ. The sequencing input was blood. The chain carries TRBV5-1 and TRBJ2-5; D may match TRBD1 or TRBD2 (6 bases each). The source of this sequence is a girl aged 5-17 years with multiple sclerosis. This CDR3 is CASSLKGGETQYF. As DNA, the CDR3 is TGCGCCAGCAGCTTGAAGGGGGGAGAGACCCAGTACTTC.